A selection of T cell receptor beta chains follows, all from one sample in a study of T cell changes during pregnancy in multiple sclerosis. Data came from immunoSEQ multiplex PCR; TCRdb stores just in-frame clones and leaves some out. The table shows about 59,000 clones, with more than 85% occurring only once. Sequenced here: CD8+ T cells from peripheral blood mononuclear cells, sampled in the third trimester of pregnancy. The receptors shown here come from a female donor with multiple sclerosis, enrolled in a pregnancy study. The CDR3 runs from the conserved cysteine through the conserved F or W. Each record gives: clone size, V gene, D gene, J gene, CDR3 protein, CDR3 DNA. A D gene is named only where the DNA matches it firmly. Clone size appears in some rows only: once, few, many, or a class for an expanded clone.

once	TRBV29-1	TRBD1	TRBJ2-1	CSVPPPGTVIYNEQFF	TGCAGCGTTCCCCCCCCCGGGACAGTTATTTACAATGAGCAGTTCTTC
NA	TRBV6-1	TRBD2	TRBJ2-7	CASRGEPSYEQYF	TGTGCCAGCCGGGGGGAGCCCTCCTACGAGCAGTACTTC
NA	TRBV30	NA	TRBJ1-1	CATNGGTEAFF	TGTGCCACTAACGGCGGAACTGAAGCTTTCTTT
NA	TRBV7-9	TRBD2	TRBJ2-3	CASSFNSRREGRTDTQYF	TGTGCCAGCAGCTTCAACTCCCGGCGGGAGGGCCGGACAGATACGCAGTATTTT
NA	TRBV7-8	NA	TRBJ2-6	CASSLGGLGANVLTF	TGTGCCAGCAGCTTAGGCGGACTTGGGGCCAACGTCCTGACTTTC
once	TRBV9	NA	TRBJ2-2	CASSPSEYSNTGELFF	TGTGCCAGCAGCCCAAGTGAGTATTCGAACACCGGGGAGCTGTTTTTT
NA	TRBV27	NA	TRBJ2-7	CACGLGSEQYF	TGTGCCTGCGGGTTAGGGTCCGAGCAGTACTTC
NA	TRBV6-5	NA	TRBJ1-1	CASSYGGSEAFF	TGTGCCAGCAGTTACGGAGGCTCCGAAGCTTTCTTT
NA	TRBV27	TRBD2	TRBJ2-7	CASSLSWGLAGYEQYF	TGTGCCAGCAGTTTATCGTGGGGACTAGCGGGATACGAGCAGTACTTC
NA	TRBV4-3	TRBD2	TRBJ2-1	CASSQAAGGSEQFF	TGCGCCAGCAGCCAAGCGGCGGGAGGGAGCGAGCAGTTCTTC
NA	TRBV25-1	NA	TRBJ2-3	CASSDVFTGPTDTQYF	TGTGCCAGCAGTGACGTTTTTACAGGGCCGACAGATACGCAGTATTTT
NA	TRBV7-8	NA	TRBJ1-1	CASSLGRGEWDTEAFF	TGTGCCAGCAGCTTAGGCCGGGGGGAATGGGACACTGAAGCTTTCTTT
NA	TRBV5-6	NA	TRBJ2-7	CASSLLQIEQYF	TGTGCCAGCAGCTTGTTACAGATCGAGCAGTACTTC
NA	TRBV4-2	NA	TRBJ2-1	CASSPTEGELQFF	TGTGCCAGCAGCCCAACAGAAGGTGAACTGCAGTTCTTC
NA	TRBV2	NA	TRBJ2-7	CASSTGGYEQYF	TGTGCCAGCAGTACCGGGGGTTACGAGCAGTACTTC
NA	TRBV7-8	TRBD1	TRBJ2-1	CASSLSGTGVISSYNEQFF	TGTGCCAGCAGCTTATCGGGGACAGGGGTAATTAGTAGTTACAATGAGCAGTTCTTC
NA	TRBV5-5	NA	TRBJ1-1	CASSWDMNTEAFF	TGTGCCAGCAGCTGGGACATGAACACTGAAGCTTTCTTT
NA	TRBV9	TRBD1	TRBJ2-7	CASSEQTGTYEQYF	TGTGCCAGCAGCGAACAGACAGGGACCTACGAGCAGTACTTC
NA	TRBV7-2	TRBD2	TRBJ2-7	CASSSGLARHEQYF	TGTGCCAGCAGCTCCGGACTAGCCCGCCACGAGCAGTACTTC
NA	TRBV6-1	NA	TRBJ2-7	CASSAEGSSSYEQYF	TGTGCCAGCAGTGCCGAGGGTTCGAGCTCCTACGAGCAGTACTTC
NA	TRBV10-1	TRBD2	TRBJ2-5	CASRESGTSGPQYF	TGCGCCAGCAGAGAATCCGGGACTAGTGGTCCCCAGTACTTC
NA	TRBV5-4	NA	TRBJ2-1	CASSSGTPRDEQFF	TGTGCCAGCAGCTCCGGGACACCCAGGGATGAGCAGTTCTTC
NA	TRBV7-9	NA	TRBJ2-7	CASSPARGESSYEQYF	TGTGCCAGCAGCCCCGCCAGGGGGGAGAGTTCCTACGAGCAGTACTTC
NA	TRBV28	NA	TRBJ1-1	CASSLIQGSSYMNTEAFF	TGTGCCAGCAGTTTAATCCAGGGATCTTCATACATGAACACTGAAGCTTTCTTT
NA	TRBV25-1	NA	TRBJ1-1	CASNQGLNTEAFF	TGTGCCAGCAACCAGGGACTTAACACTGAAGCTTTCTTT
NA	TRBV27	NA	TRBJ2-1	CASSLRPSSYNEQFF	TGTGCCAGCAGTTTAAGGCCTAGCTCCTACAATGAGCAGTTCTTC
NA	TRBV7-9	TRBD1	TRBJ2-1	CASSDSLPLDRPYNEQFF	TGTGCCAGCAGCGACTCCCTCCCCCTGGACAGGCCCTACAATGAGCAGTTCTTC
few	TRBV4-1	NA	TRBJ1-3	CASSQAGGFGGNTIYF	TGCGCCAGCAGCCAAGCGGGAGGGTTTGGTGGAAACACCATATATTTT